This T cell receptor (beta chain) was retrieved from a study of read filtering for tumor transcriptome and immune sequencing. Turning to the study itself: IR-seq gave about 4.05 to 11 million TCR reads per sample; RNA-seq gave roughly 80 to 1273.

This library used around 400 ng RNA and molecular barcoded adaptors spanning alpha/delta and beta/gamma chains. TCRdb re-analysed the reads in MiXCR, keeping a single row per CDR3 protein. The table lists about 23,000 distinct CDR3 sequences, about 13% of them singletons. The CDR3 has 17 amino acids. The V gene's germline CDR1 is SGHTA and CDR2 FQGNSA. The junction had 6 bases not matched to a gene; V was cut back by 2 bases and J by 5 bases. General observations from the study: Sorted CD138-negative bone marrow cells were not purified T cells. RNA-seq captured clonotypes less deeply and reliably than IR-seq.

Concerning this clonotype itself: Its antigen is unidentified.

The sequence derives from a donor older than 35 with multiple myeloma. The specimen sequenced was a population of CD138-negative cells sorted from bone marrow. This chain joins TRBV7-2 and TRBJ2-5; 15 bases are shared with TRBD2. The CDR3 DNA follows: TGTGCCAGCAGCTTAACGGGACTAGCGGGGGGAAGGGAGACCCAGTACTTC. Its protein product is CASSLTGLAGGRETQYF. The entire variable domain, with the rest obtained from reference TRBV7-2 and TRBJ2-5, is as follows: GAGVSQSPSNKVTEKGKDVELRCDPISGHTALYWYRQSLGQGLEFLIYFQGNSAPDKSGLPSDRFSAERTGGSVSTLTIQRTQQEDSAVYLCASSLTGLAGGRETQYFGPGTRLLVL.